The TCR beta chain described here comes from a study of blood T cell repertoires in COVID-19. Whole-study context: Both acute and convalescent COVID-19 samples were obtained from the United States, Italy and Spain. Nucleic acid was either cDNA or gDNA, and it came from T cells, B-cell-depleted T cells, or PBMCs.

The junction had 3 bases not matched to a gene; V was cut back by 4 bases and J by 5 bases. Germline V gene lookup returns CDR1 SGHKS and CDR2 YYEKEE (reference sequence). The length of the CDR3 is 14 residues. Original processing methods: Amplification with reference gene primers provided the estimates of nucleated cell counts. The data were produced by immunoSEQ multiplex PCR, yet TCRdb's version contains in-frame clones alone and is incomplete. V and J calls and clone size are as listed in that table; D and trimming were resolved from the DNA. The profile covers roughly 100,000 clones, with about 91% appearing a single time and around 1.8% taken by the ten largest.

Input material: peripheral blood. The chain links TRBV5-5 to TRBJ1-4; 9 positions agree with TRBD1. The clonotype was recovered from a human donor with active COVID-19. The donor label of this sample is uncertain. CDR3 residues: CASSPQGANEKLFF. The CDR3 nucleotides are TGTGCCAGCAGCCCACAGGGGGCCAATGAAAAACTGTTTTTT.